This T cell receptor beta chain was identified during a study of regulatory T cells in long-lasting Graves disease. The TCR beta library used iRepertoire HTBI primers with Arm-PCR amplification of CDR3. In the original workflow: From all samples, identification returned approximately 13 TRBJ and under 75 TRBV segments. Each CDR3 protein is one row after TCRdb ran MiXCR on the multiplex PCR reads. The V and J calls were determined by TCRdb, not by the authors. The sample has some 370,000 distinct CDR3 sequences, approximately 25% seen once. Unmatched junction bases numbered 12, after V lost 4 bases and J lost 4 bases. Germline values: CDR1 SGHAT, CDR2 FQNNGV. The CDR3 has 16 amino acids. General study points: Relative to newly diagnosed Graves' patients, persistent ones had lower TCR diversity. Fewer public clonotypes were shared by new patients (roughly 910) than by persistent patients (about 2,800).

This clonotype was recorded at least ten times. No antigen is known for it. The time point here: persistent/refractory GD, antithyroid drugs over 5 years with positive TRAb. The authors made the TCR library using RNA they extracted from PBMCs. Under American Thyroid Association guidelines, Graves' disease was diagnosed. The sequence derives from a woman between 40 and 55 years old with Graves disease. The chain has TRBV11-2 and TRBJ2-7; TRBD2 matches 8 bases. Specimen: peripheral blood mononuclear cells (PBMCs), collected when the disease was refractory, from a patient treated with antithyroid drugs. Written as DNA, the CDR3 is TGTGCCAGCAGCTCAGTCCGGGGAGCGGGAGCGTACGAGCAGTACTTC. It codes for CASSSVRGAGAYEQYF.